A selection of T cell receptor beta chains follows, all from one sample in a study of OX40 agonist ivuxolimab in advanced cancers. Clones were read by immunoSEQ multiplex PCR, and TCRdb kept only the in-frame ones, dropping some. Of 65,000 to 80,000 clones detected, about 90% appear once; the ten largest clones hold around 10%. The sample here was CD4+ or CD8+ T cells sorted from blood, taken in a trial of the OX40 agonist ivuxolimab. Receptors originate from an adult with an advanced solid tumor such as melanoma, head and neck, liver or kidney cancer. Each CDR3 is given with its conserved first and last residue. Each record gives: clone size, V gene, J gene, D gene, CDR3 protein, CDR3 DNA. D genes are given only for firm matches. The size field is filled for only some rows; it gives once, few, many or a size class.

-	TRBV2	TRBJ1-4	TRBD1	CASRPTGGIGEKLFF	TGTGCCAGCAGACCTACAGGGGGCATAGGGGAAAAACTGTTTTTT
-	TRBV11-2	TRBJ2-2	-	CASSSGQPTGELFF	TGTGCCAGCAGCTCAGGACAGCCCACCGGGGAGCTGTTTTTT
medium-sized	TRBV7-9	TRBJ2-7	-	CASSLGPIFYEQYF	TGTGCCAGCAGCTTAGGTCCTATTTTCTACGAGCAGTACTTC
-	TRBV4-3	TRBJ2-3	TRBD2	CASSQASRGTSGADTQYF	TGCGCCAGCAGCCAAGCCTCGAGGGGGACTAGCGGGGCTGATACGCAGTATTTT
-	TRBV19	TRBJ1-2	-	CASTPGGWNYGYTF	TGTGCCAGTACCCCCGGGGGCTGGAACTATGGCTACACCTTC
-	TRBV9	TRBJ2-1	-	CASSVLPGDRGGNEQFF	TGTGCCAGCAGCGTATTACCAGGGGACCGGGGAGGGAATGAGCAGTTCTTC
-	TRBV9	TRBJ2-5	-	CASSVSGHVQETQYF	TGTGCCAGCAGCGTATCAGGACACGTCCAAGAGACCCAGTACTTC
-	TRBV6-4	TRBJ2-1	TRBD2	CASSPTSGGADEQFF	TGTGCCAGCAGCCCTACTAGCGGGGGGGCGGATGAGCAGTTCTTC
-	TRBV6-4	TRBJ2-3	TRBD1	CASSDSGGADTQYF	TGTGCCAGCAGTGACTCAGGGGGCGCAGATACGCAGTATTTT
-	TRBV23-1	TRBJ1-3	-	CARTPRRTYTSSGNTIYF	TGCGCCAGAACCCCGAGGAGAACGTACACCTCCTCTGGAAACACCATATATTTT
-	TRBV7-8	TRBJ1-6	-	CASSLLDSSYNSPLHF	TGTGCCAGCAGCCTGCTGGACAGCTCCTATAATTCACCCCTCCACTTT
-	TRBV29-1	TRBJ1-1	TRBD1	CSVVAWVGQVNTEAFF	TGCAGCGTGGTGGCGTGGGTCGGACAGGTGAACACTGAAGCTTTCTTT
-	TRBV6-1	TRBJ1-2	-	CASRENLDYTF	TGTGCCAGCAGGGAAAATCTGGACTACACCTTC
once	TRBV13	TRBJ1-1	-	CASSSQYTEAFF	TGTGCCAGCAGCTCCCAGTACACTGAAGCTTTCTTT
-	TRBV11-2	TRBJ1-2	-	CASSSNWANNYGYTF	TGTGCCAGCAGCTCCAACTGGGCCAACAACTATGGCTACACCTTC
-	TRBV4-1	TRBJ1-1	TRBD1	CASSQFSGTGPGGTEAFF	TGCGCCAGCAGCCAATTCTCCGGGACAGGGCCCGGGGGCACTGAAGCTTTCTTT
-	TRBV7-9	TRBJ2-7	-	CASSFGPLTDSYEQYF	TGTGCCAGCAGCTTCGGACCCTTGACAGACTCCTACGAGCAGTACTTC
-	TRBV7-9	TRBJ2-2	-	CASSLARGSNTGELFF	TGTGCCAGCAGCTTAGCTCGAGGGTCGAACACCGGGGAGCTGTTTTTT
-	TRBV11-2	TRBJ1-1	TRBD1	CASSWEGTGVRTEAFF	TGTGCCAGCAGCTGGGAGGGGACAGGGGTTCGCACTGAAGCTTTCTTT
-	TRBV5-6	TRBJ2-1	-	CASTTGALGQFF	TGTGCCAGCACAACGGGCGCACTAGGGCAGTTCTTC
few	TRBV29-1	TRBJ1-1	TRBD1	CSVGTGAPEAFF	TGCAGCGTTGGGACAGGGGCCCCTGAAGCTTTCTTT
-	TRBV7-9	TRBJ2-7	-	CASSLARNEQYF	TGTGCCAGCAGCTTAGCGAGGAACGAGCAGTACTTC
-	TRBV5-6	TRBJ2-3	-	CASSLRWLTGRSTDTQYF	TGTGCCAGCAGCTTAAGGTGGTTAACGGGGAGGAGCACAGATACGCAGTATTTT
-	TRBV27	TRBJ1-1	-	CASSFQRTGPEAFF	TGTGCCAGCAGTTTCCAGAGGACCGGGCCTGAAGCTTTCTTT
-	TRBV19	TRBJ2-5	TRBD1	CASSDRQGQETQYF	TGTGCCAGTAGTGATCGACAGGGACAAGAGACCCAGTACTTC
-	TRBV13	TRBJ2-7	-	CASSLGQASEQYF	TGTGCCAGCAGCTTAGGACAGGCATCCGAGCAGTACTTC
-	TRBV7-8	TRBJ1-1	-	CASSHPEGTSDTEAFF	TGTGCCAGCAGCCACCCTGAGGGGACATCCGACACTGAAGCTTTCTTT
-	TRBV12-5	TRBJ2-3	TRBD2	CASGLVVRGATDTQYF	TGTGCTAGTGGTTTGGTGGTGCGGGGGGCAACAGATACGCAGTATTTT
-	TRBV21-1	TRBJ2-6	-	CASSSREETEGSGANVLTF	TGTGCCAGCAGCTCTCGGGAGGAGACAGAAGGCTCTGGGGCCAACGTCCTGACTTTC
-	TRBV27	TRBJ2-7	TRBD1	CASSPIGTGVEEQYF	TGTGCCAGCAGCCCCATCGGGACAGGGGTTGAAGAGCAGTACTTC
-	TRBV18	TRBJ2-7	-	CASSPGAPYEQYF	TGTGCCAGCTCACCGGGGGCTCCCTACGAGCAGTACTTC
once	TRBV5-4	TRBJ2-5	-	CASSLVQGVETQYF	TGTGCCAGCAGCTTGGTTCAGGGCGTAGAGACCCAGTACTTC
-	TRBV7-8	TRBJ2-3	TRBD2	CASSQGLAGGSSTDTQYF	TGTGCCAGCAGCCAGGGACTAGCGGGGGGCAGTAGCACAGATACGCAGTATTTT
-	TRBV30	TRBJ2-7	-	CAWTEGRSYEQYF	TGTGCCTGGACCGAGGGACGGTCCTACGAGCAGTACTTC
-	TRBV4-1	TRBJ1-5	TRBD1	CASSQVGGQGGQPQHF	TGCGCCAGCAGCCAAGTAGGGGGACAGGGCGGGCAGCCCCAGCATTTT
-	TRBV7-6	TRBJ2-7	-	CASSVTSAVSGYEQYF	TGTGCCAGCAGCGTAACCAGCGCGGTCTCAGGTTACGAGCAGTACTTC
-	TRBV9	TRBJ2-3	-	CASSVDSLFTDTQYF	TGTGCCAGCAGCGTAGACTCCCTCTTCACAGATACGCAGTATTTT
-	TRBV7-9	TRBJ2-7	-	CASSYGGGYEQYF	TGTGCCAGCAGCTATGGAGGGGGGTACGAGCAGTACTTC